Presented here are 23 T cell receptor beta chains from one specimen sequenced in a study of monozygotic twins with inflammatory bowel disease. TCRdb re-called the 5' RACE reads, yielding one record per CDR3 amino acid sequence without DNA. The sample holds about 380,000 distinct CDR3 sequences. The sample comprised blood. These receptors originate from a human donor with ulcerative colitis or Crohn's disease, or a healthy co-twin of an affected twin (not recorded which).

The rearrangement links TRBV20-1 to TRBJ2-7; TCRdb calls TRBD1, which cannot be checked without DNA. The CDR3 sequence is 16 residues long. Looked up from germline, CDR1 is DFQATT and CDR2 is SNEGSKA (reference sequence). CDR3 sequence reads: CSARDASTQGAYFTYF.

The rearrangement links TRBV3-1 to TRBJ1-6; TCRdb picks TRBD1, but there is no DNA to check that call. Germline CDR1 reads LGHDT; CDR2 reads YNNKEL (reference sequence). The CDR3 sequence is 15 residues long. The CDR3 here is CASSQRGRINSPLHF.

This sequence joins TRBV20-1 and TRBJ2-3; the TCRdb D gene call, TRBD2, has no DNA to confirm it. Germline lookup yields CDR1 DFQATT and CDR2 SNEGSKA (reference sequence). The length of the CDR3 is 15 residues. This CDR3 reads CSAKTSGGVGYTQYF.

The J gene is TRBJ2-3, the V gene TRBV12-3 or TRBV12-4. This CDR3 is 14 amino acids long. The CDR3 spells CASSLRRTGDTQYF.

This rearrangement joins TRBV20-1 to TRBJ1-2. The V gene's germline CDR1 is DFQATT and CDR2 SNEGSKA (reference sequence). This CDR3 is built from 13 residues. The CDR3 protein is CSAREPLNYGYTF.

This CDR3 is CASSHLRGSMRETQYF. The chain links TRBV14 to TRBJ2-5; there is no DNA to check the TCRdb D call of TRBD1. Germline loops: CDR1 SGHDN, CDR2 FVKESK. This CDR3 region has 16 residues.

The chain has TRBV7-3 and TRBJ2-1. The CDR3 totals 12 residues. Germline CDR1 reads SGHTA; CDR2 reads FQGTGA. CDR3 sequence reads: CASSLIGNEQFF.

This sequence joins TRBV10-3 and TRBJ1-5; the TCRdb call, TRBD1, lacks DNA for checking. Germline CDR1 reads ENHRY; CDR2 reads SYGVKD. This CDR3 is built from 15 residues. The CDR3 sequence is CAISEPGQSGQPQHF.

The chain combines TRBV5-1 with TRBJ2-2; TCRdb's D call, TRBD1, is unchecked because there is no DNA. Germline V gives CDR1 SGHRS, CDR2 YFSETQ. The CDR3 has 17 residues. CDR3 protein: CASSMGDLTGNTGELFF.

The chain joins TRBV25-1 to TRBJ1-2. The CDR3 length is 15 residues. CDR1 MGHDK and CDR2 SYGVNS come from the germline V gene. The CDR3 sequence: CASSNGGIRKYGYTF.

The rearrangement uses TRBV28 and TRBJ2-7. CDR1 and CDR2 from the germline V gene are MDHEN and SYDVKM. The CDR3 has 12 residues. CDR3 protein: CASSGRLYEQYF.

The V gene is TRBV5-1, the J gene TRBJ2-3. The CDR3 is made up of 12 amino acids. CDR1 is SGHRS and CDR2 is YFSETQ in the germline V gene. The CDR3 loop is CASSFSEDTQYF. The variable domain in full, completed from reference TRBV5-1 and TRBJ2-3, reads KAGVTQTPRYLIKTRGQQVTLSCSPISGHRSVSWYQQTPGQGLQFLFEYFSETQRNKGNFPGRFSGRQFSNSRSEMNVSTLELGDSALYLCASSFSEDTQYFGPGTRLTVL.

V gene TRBV21-1 combines with J gene TRBJ2-3. TRBV21-1 is given as a pseudogene. The CDR3 covers 14 residues. The CDR3 protein is CAMTLRSPKDTQYF.

V and J are TRBV10-3 and TRBJ1-5; TCRdb names TRBD1, which stays unverified in the absence of DNA. This CDR3 has 13 amino acids. Germline V lookup: CDR1 ENHRY, CDR2 SYGVKD. CDR3: CAISGAGNQPQHF.

This chain links TRBV5-3 with TRBJ1-6; lacking DNA, the TRBD1 call made by TCRdb goes unchecked. TRBV5-3 is treated as an ORF (open reading frame) with a function not yet certain. The CDR3 is 19 amino acids. CDR3 sequence: CARSLAELQGYLHNSPLHF.

V usage is TRBV7-2 and J usage is TRBJ2-3; no DNA is available, so the TRBD2 call from TCRdb remains unchecked. This CDR3 comprises 14 residues. Per the germline V gene, CDR1 is SGHTA and CDR2 is FQGNSA. CDR3: CASSSVSLVGTQYF.

This chain uses TRBV29-1 with TRBJ2-3; there is no DNA to check the TCRdb D call of TRBD1. Germline CDR1 SQVTM, CDR2 ANQGSEA. The CDR3 contains 14 residues. CDR3 loop: CSVVNRTRTDTQYF.

The chain couples TRBV5-1 to TRBJ1-2; the D call from TCRdb, TRBD1, cannot be confirmed without DNA. CDR1 and CDR2 (germline): SGHRS, YFSETQ. The CDR3 runs 14 residues. CDR3 amino acids: CASRDGDRLYGYTF. The whole variable domain, filled in from reference TRBV5-1 and TRBJ1-2, reads KAGVTQTPRYLIKTRGQQVTLSCSPISGHRSVSWYQQTPGQGLQFLFEYFSETQRNKGNFPGRFSGRQFSNSRSEMNVSTLELGDSALYLCASRDGDRLYGYTFGSGTRLTVV.

V is TRBV5-1 and J is TRBJ2-7; TCRdb gives TRBD1 as the D gene, but with no DNA this cannot be confirmed. The germline CDR1 and CDR2 sequences are SGHRS and YFSETQ. This CDR3 has 16 residues. The CDR3 sequence is CASSPQDSFSSYEQYF.

This chain joins TRBV2 and TRBJ2-3. Germline V lookup: CDR1 SNHLY, CDR2 FYNNEI. The CDR3 has 12 amino acids. The CDR3 protein is CASIEVTDTQYF.

J is TRBJ2-1 and V is TRBV7-2; with no DNA, the TCRdb D assignment of TRBD2 cannot be verified. Germline CDR1 reads SGHTA; CDR2 reads FQGNSA. The CDR3 has 16 residues. CDR3 sequence reads: CASSLVLSGGAYEQFF.

The chain links TRBV10-3 to TRBJ2-7; the TRBD1 assignment by TCRdb is unverifiable without DNA. From germline, CDR1 is ENHRY and CDR2 SYGVKD. The CDR3 runs 18 residues. The CDR3 reads CAISESLGQGASTYEQYF.

J is TRBJ1-5 and V is TRBV19; the TCRdb call, TRBD1, lacks DNA for checking. The CDR3 length is 14 residues. Germline V CDR1 and CDR2: LNHDA, SQIVND (reference sequence). This chain's CDR3 is CASTARQGNQPQHF. The variable domain in full, completed from reference TRBV19 and TRBJ1-5, reads DGGITQSPKYLFRKEGQNVTLSCEQNLNHDAMYWYRQDPGQGLRLIYYSQIVNDFQKGDIAEGYSVSREKKESFPLTVTSAQKNPTAFYLCASTARQGNQPQHFGDGTRLSIL.